This is a list of T cell receptor beta chains from one sample in a study of blood T cell repertoires in COVID-19. Clones were sequenced by immunoSEQ multiplex PCR, and TCRdb holds only the in-frame ones, with some missing. The table has a few hundred thousand clones, roughly 85% seen once. The sequenced material came from peripheral blood. The origin of the receptors is a man aged 55 to 70 who had recovered from COVID-19. Both conserved end residues are part of each CDR3. Fields, in order: J gene, V gene, D gene, clone size, CDR3 DNA, CDR3 protein. D genes are given only for firm matches. Clone size is given for some rows only: seen once, a few or many times, or a class if the clone is expanded.

TRBJ1-6 | TRBV28 | - | - | TGTGCCAGCAGCACCGAGAGCTCCTATAATTCACCCCTCCACTTT | CASSTESSYNSPLHF
TRBJ2-2 | TRBV5-1 | TRBD1 | - | TGCGCCAGCAACCCTCTGTCAGGGACAGCCGACACCGGGGAGCTGTTTTTT | CASNPLSGTADTGELFF
TRBJ2-7 | TRBV27 | - | few | TGTGCCAGCAGTTTATCGTTGGCGACTCACTCCTACGAGCAGTACTTC | CASSLSLATHSYEQYF
TRBJ2-7 | TRBV7-9 | - | - | TGTGCCAGCAGCTTAGCCGGTCAGGGTACGTACTTC | CASSLAGQGTYF
TRBJ1-2 | TRBV28 | - | - | TGTGCCAGCAGTTTAGGAGACCATGGCTACACCTTC | CASSLGDHGYTF
TRBJ1-1 | TRBV6-5 | - | - | TGTGCCAGCAGAGTGGACAGCTACACTGAAGCTTTCTTT | CASRVDSYTEAFF
TRBJ1-1 | TRBV18 | - | - | TGTGCCAGCTCACCACCGTCGGGGGGCCGGACTGAAGCTTTCTTT | CASSPPSGGRTEAFF
TRBJ2-1 | TRBV7-2 | TRBD2 | - | TGTGCCAGCAGCAAGGGACTAGCACGTGAGCAGTTCTTC | CASSKGLAREQFF
TRBJ1-3 | TRBV13 | TRBD1 | - | TGTGCCAGCAGCATCGGGACAGTGAGGGGAAACACCATATATTTT | CASSIGTVRGNTIYF
TRBJ2-1 | TRBV18 | TRBD2 | - | TGTGCCAGCCACTTTCCGGGAGGGGACAATGAGCAGTTCTTC | CASHFPGGDNEQFF
TRBJ1-5 | TRBV18 | - | once | TGTGCCAGCTCACCAGTCACAGGCGCTGGGCAGCCCCAGCATTTT | CASSPVTGAGQPQHF
TRBJ1-2 | TRBV28 | - | - | TGTGCCAGCAGTTTGGGGGGAGCCTATGGCTACACCTTC | CASSLGGAYGYTF
TRBJ2-5 | TRBV6-2/TRBV6-3 | TRBD1 | - | TGTGCCAGCAGCCCTGGGACAGGGGGTGCTCAAGAGACCCAGTACTTC | CASSPGTGGAQETQYF
TRBJ2-1 | TRBV9 | TRBD2 | - | TGTGCCAGCAGCGTTGGGCGGGGGTACAATGAGCAGTTCTTC | CASSVGRGYNEQFF
TRBJ2-3 | TRBV3-1/TRBV3-2 | - | - | TGTGCCAGCAGCGGAGGGCCGCCAGATACGCAGTATTTT | CASSGGPPDTQYF
TRBJ2-1 | TRBV7-6 | - | - | TGTGCCAGCAGCTTTACAGGTTACTCCTACAATGAGCAGTTCTTC | CASSFTGYSYNEQFF
TRBJ1-2 | TRBV5-5 | - | - | TGTGCCAGCAGCTTGGATTTGCAGGCGCTCCGCTATGGCTACACCTTC | CASSLDLQALRYGYTF
TRBJ2-1 | TRBV10-1 | TRBD2 | - | TGCGCCAGCAGCCGGACTAGCGGGGGAAACAATGAGCAGTTCTTC | CASSRTSGGNNEQFF
TRBJ2-7 | TRBV11-2 | TRBD2 | - | TGTGCCAGCAGCTGGAGCGGGGGGGCCTACGAGCAGTACTTC | CASSWSGGAYEQYF
TRBJ1-4 | TRBV5-1 | - | - | TGCGCCAGCAGCTTGTCGGGCGGGGGCAGTGAAAAACTGTTTTTT | CASSLSGGGSEKLFF
TRBJ2-5 | TRBV2 | TRBD2 | - | TGTGCCAGCAGTGAATTCAGGACTAGCGGGGAGACCCAGTACTTC | CASSEFRTSGETQYF
TRBJ2-1 | TRBV30 | - | - | TGTGCCTGGAGTGGCAGGATTGCCTACAATGAGCAGTTCTTC | CAWSGRIAYNEQFF
TRBJ2-3 | TRBV5-5 | - | - | TGTGCCAGCAGCTTGCCGGGTCGGGAAGGACTGCGCACTACGACGCAGTATTTT | CASSLPGREGLRTTTQYF
TRBJ2-7 | TRBV18 | TRBD1 | few | TGTGCCAGCTCACCACCTTTGGACAGGGGCTACGAGCAGTACTTC | CASSPPLDRGYEQYF
TRBJ2-1 | TRBV2 | TRBD2 | - | TGTGCCAGCACCAAGGGACTAGCCAACAATGAGCAGTTCTTC | CASTKGLANNEQFF
TRBJ1-2 | TRBV7-9 | - | - | TGTGCCAGCAGCCCCAGGGAGGACCGCTATGGCTACACCTTC | CASSPREDRYGYTF
TRBJ2-1 | TRBV18 | TRBD2 | - | TGTGCCAGCTCACCAGACGCGGGAGGGAATGAGCAGTTCTTC | CASSPDAGGNEQFF
TRBJ2-2 | TRBV27 | TRBD1 | - | TGTGCCAGCCAACCAGGGGGCCCTACCGGGGAGCTGTTTTTT | CASQPGGPTGELFF